This TCR beta chain stems from a study of cytomegalovirus exposure and HLA in healthy donors. Study-level findings and limits: Specificity of three CMV-associated chains for CMV antigens was verified in vitro. According to the study, 160 or so TCR beta chains were cytomegalovirus-associated.

The V gene's germline CDR1 is SGHTA and CDR2 FQGNSA. The CDR3 runs 14 residues. Germline trimming cut 6 bases from V and 0 bases from J; bases unmatched to any gene: 4. Details on this clone: Its cognate antigen is unknown.

Amplification used 60 Vbeta primers and 13 Jbeta primers. Assay used: immunoSEQ multiplex PCR; TCRdb lists only in-frame clones, some missing. This sample has 150,000 to 200,000 clones, with about 83% found just once. The receptor was isolated from a girl under 18 in good health and CMV-seropositive. Sequencing was done on a sample of PBMCs. This chain connects TRBV7-2 to TRBJ2-5, with TRBD2 matching over 7 bases. CDR3 protein: CASRETSYQETQYF. Written as DNA, the CDR3 is TGTGCCAGCAGGGAGACTAGCTACCAAGAGACCCAGTACTTC.